This TCR beta chain was profiled in a study of cytomegalovirus exposure and HLA in healthy donors. General observations from the study: For TCR beta chains, V- and J-gene trimming was later linked to a missense DCLRE1C variant. For most TCR beta V segments, an earlier analysis put the productive rate at about 87% or about 30% of the time.

The V end lost 4 bases, the J end lost 0 bases, and 17 bases lay between the germline ends. The CDR3 runs to 17 residues. CDR1 is SGHRS, CDR2 YFSETQ, per germline. PCR primers comprised 60 Vbeta and 13 Jbeta primers. Repertoires were generated with immunoSEQ multiplex PCR, while TCRdb's copy carries only in-frame clones and drops some. Of around 99,000 clones in the sample, 55% to 85% were seen once. It was healthy bone marrow donors who served as donors. In regard to this clone: Its matching antigen is unknown.

This sequence joins TRBV5-1 and TRBJ2-1; D possibly corresponds to TRBD2 (8 bases). The origin of this receptor is a man aged 25-40 years in good health and CMV-seronegative. Sequencing input: PBMCs. The CDR3 DNA reads TGCGCCAGCAGCGTCAAGGGGGCGGGGGGCTCCTACAATGAGCAGTTCTTC. Protein product: CASSVKGAGGSYNEQFF.